This T cell receptor (beta chain) was sequenced in a study of shared clonotypes between healthy human individuals. The assay used deep level. Sorted-subset replicate PCRs used approximately 200 ng of genomic DNA. This amount corresponded to about 30,000 T cell genomes. The method was immunoSEQ multiplex PCR; TCRdb's version includes in-frame clones alone and lacks a portion of them. The sample carries approximately 2.1 million clones, 90% to 95% recorded once. Regarding this clone: Its matching antigen is unknown. The sample has other DNA sequences that encode this CDR3 too.

The V end lost 2 bases, the J end lost 7 bases, and 6 bases lay between the germline ends. Germline V gene lookup returns CDR1 MDHEN and CDR2 SYDVKM. The CDR3 spans 11 residues. General study results and limits: How much donors shared clonotypes was expected to be affected by sequencing depth. Clonotypes shared by all four sorted-subset donors had higher generation probabilities than non-shared clonotypes.

The specimen was naive CD4+ T cells from PBMCs. Subset: CD45RA+ positively selected. The chain uses TRBV28 and TRBJ2-7; D tentatively reads TRBD1 or TRBD2 (5 bases each). The TCR comes from a man aged 18 to 29 in good health. Some clones in this sample may be carry-over from other donors' samples. This CDR3 reads CASSLEGEQYF. CDR3 DNA sequence: TGTGCCAGCAGTTTAGAGGGGGAGCAGTACTTC.